The T cell receptor (beta chain) under discussion was sequenced for a study of blood T cell repertoires in COVID-19. Looking at the study overall: Nucleic acid was either cDNA or gDNA, and it came from T cells, B-cell-depleted T cells, or PBMCs.

CDR3 length: 13 amino acids. CDR1 is MRHNA and CDR2 is SNTAGT in the germline V gene. V was cut by 3 bases and J by 8 bases, with 8 bases left in between. In the authors' workflow: The assay estimated nucleated cells by amplifying reference gene primers. Data came from immunoSEQ multiplex PCR; TCRdb stores just in-frame clones and leaves some out. Clone size and V and J calls were adopted from that table, with D and trimming inferred from the DNA. This table holds hundreds of thousands of clones, around nine tenths found once. This TCR was sampled from an older woman who had recovered from COVID-19. The rearrangement joins TRBV6-4 to TRBJ1-6; D is undetermined. Sequencing was performed on peripheral blood. The DNA for the CDR3 is TGTGCCAGCAGTGATGTAGAAGATTCACCCCTCCACTTT. This codes for CASSDVEDSPLHF.